This TCR beta chain emerged from a study of cytomegalovirus exposure and HLA in healthy donors. The wider study: An earlier analysis identified 100 million to 130 million unique TCR beta sequences in approximately 190 million T cells. Overall study findings and caveats: Rarity marked most TCR sequences, yet some public TCRs occurred in many donors. Reports state that TCR beta sequences accurately predicted most subjects' HLA-A and HLA-B alleles.

Amplification used 60 Vbeta primers and 13 Jbeta primers. The assay was immunoSEQ multiplex PCR, and TCRdb's table has in-frame clones only and misses some. Recorded for this sample: 130,000 or so clones. As to this clone: Its target is unknown.

Germline trimming cut 1 base from V and 8 bases from J; bases unmatched to any gene: 9. Germline V lookup: CDR1 LGHNT, CDR2 FRNRAP. The CDR3 contains 16 residues. The sequence was collected from a woman between 18 and 29 years old in good health and CMV-seronegative. The genes are TRBV12-5 and TRBJ2-3; 10 bases match TRBD2. The sequencing sample was made of PBMCs. CDR3 DNA sequence: TGTGCTAGTGGTTTGGGGACTAGCGGCGAAGCTCTTACGCAGTATTTT. It codes for CASGLGTSGEALTQYF.